Ten or more counts support the clone carrying this T cell receptor (beta chain). Its target is not known. The data originate from a study of T-cell reconstitution after alpha-beta-depleted transplantation in children. Study outcomes and limitations: The high TCRbeta diversity at day 60 in some patients came from surviving recipient T cells and thymic progenitors. Diversity and T-cell counts at one year after transplant derived mostly from new T cells. Reportedly, alpha-beta T cells present about two months post-transplant originated from several hundred expanded clones of graft origin.

Unique molecular identifiers were used in preparing the TCRbeta library. TCRdb processed the PCR reads anew with MiXCR; each CDR3 protein has one entry. The sample holds some 840,000 distinct CDR3 sequences; approximately 15% are singletons and the top ten take just under 5%. Germline values: CDR1 SGHVS, CDR2 FNYEAQ. CDR3 length: 14 residues. Deletions cut 5 bases from V and 6 bases from J, with 14 bases between. The source is a male patient between 10 and 17 years old who had a stem cell transplant for acute lymphoblastic leukemia, so the T cells may come from the graft donor. The sample in question was PBMCs, mostly from graft donor cells, obtained 360 days after TCRalphabeta/CD19-depleted stem cell transplant. This chain joins TRBV7-6 and TRBJ1-5, with D tentatively TRBD1 (6 bases). Here the CDR3 reads CASSIGGQGQPQHF. In DNA, the CDR3 is TGTGCCAGCAGCATCGGGGGGCAGGGTCAGCCCCAGCATTTT.